This is a list of T cell receptor beta chains from one sample in a study of blood T cell repertoires in COVID-19. TCRdb keeps only in-frame clones here, not all; method: immunoSEQ multiplex PCR. The sample carries about 99,000 clones, less than 85% recorded once. Sequenced material: peripheral blood. Receptors were obtained from a woman of 80 years or more with active or convalescent COVID-19. The CDR3 runs from the conserved cysteine through the conserved F or W.

J gene | V gene | CDR3 protein
TRBJ1-1 | TRBV6-6 | CASRRGQGSAEAFF
TRBJ2-4 | TRBV5-1 | CASSLGQETIQYF
TRBJ2-1 | TRBV28 | CASRGEPRRAVSYNEQFF
TRBJ1-1 | TRBV30 | CAWRGGSNTEAFF
TRBJ1-2 | TRBV29-1 | CSVPQGGYGYTF
TRBJ1-1 | TRBV28 | CASSPGTGRGRTEAFF
TRBJ2-1 | TRBV7-9 | CASSLAGQHSYNEQFF
TRBJ2-5 | TRBV5-1 | CASSLRPPGAGGDQETQYF
TRBJ1-5 | TRBV7-2 | CASSLAGQPQHF
TRBJ2-1 | TRBV7-3 | CASSSRSGAWDNEQFF
TRBJ2-7 | TRBV7-3 | CASSSDGGNEQYF
TRBJ1-3 | TRBV25-1 | CASSVAGFSGNTIYF
TRBJ1-1 | TRBV2 | CASRGGGGTEAFF
TRBJ2-2 | TRBV28 | CASHPPGLAGGANTGELFF
TRBJ2-5 | TRBV5-1 | CASSAMLAGQETQYF
TRBJ1-2 | TRBV30 | CAWLRTGRSYGYTF
TRBJ2-1 | TRBV29-1 | CSVVGSTSGTGQFF
TRBJ1-2 | TRBV6-5 | CASRTDTGRWGGYTF
TRBJ1-1 | TRBV5-1 | CASSTGDMNTEAFF
TRBJ1-1 | TRBV2 | CASSEDGNKAFF
TRBJ2-1 | TRBV10-2 | CASIGRGTSGMNEQFF
TRBJ2-1 | TRBV10-3 | CAIRPSDIYNEQFF
TRBJ1-6 | TRBV27 | CASSTGTSHSYNSPLHF
TRBJ2-3 | TRBV5-1 | CASSLNSQGRGPDTQYF
TRBJ2-1 | TRBV7-3 | CASSLGQGMDEQFF
TRBJ2-3 | TRBV6-1 | CASSDTGDADTQYF
TRBJ1-1 | TRBV7-9 | CASSLALGGFTEAFF
TRBJ1-2 | TRBV7-9 | CASSLGPNGYTF
TRBJ1-1 | TRBV5-1 | CASALSQGSYTEAFF
TRBJ1-5 | TRBV4-2 | CASSQARNQPQHF
TRBJ2-1 | TRBV6-5 | CASRARRQGTNEQFF
TRBJ2-7 | TRBV6-6 | CASSPTPGTVLDEQYF
TRBJ2-3 | TRBV9 | CASSVGAWDTQYF
TRBJ2-1 | TRBV28 | CASSLVRAAGGPVLFF
TRBJ2-3 | TRBV7-8 | CASSPDRLSPDTQYF
TRBJ1-2 | TRBV7-8 | CASSLAVAGGATGANYGYTF
TRBJ2-5 | TRBV30 | CAWSPRREGLRETQYF
TRBJ2-7 | TRBV5-1 | CASSPGTGTSYEQYF
TRBJ2-1 | TRBV10-1 | CASRPGLAGGPHEQFF
TRBJ1-3 | TRBV11-2 | CASSLRGQPSGNTIYF
TRBJ2-1 | TRBV5-1 | CASSLTSGRVSYNEQFF
TRBJ2-1 | TRBV7-8 | CASRLYNEQFF
TRBJ1-1 | TRBV28 | CASSPGGTGNTEAFF
TRBJ1-2 | TRBV28 | CASSSETLSYGYTF
TRBJ2-2 | TRBV5-4 | CASSLVQGVTGELFF
TRBJ2-1 | TRBV7-2 | CASSLYGEQFF
TRBJ1-4 | TRBV28 | CASSILQGVHEKLFF
TRBJ2-2 | TRBV12-1 | CASSFGWHITGELFF
TRBJ2-7 | TRBV5-4 | CASSPPGQGAYEQYF
TRBJ2-7 | TRBV1 | CTSRWVAGAPYEQYF
TRBJ1-1 | TRBV19 | CASSERDRGYTEAFF
TRBJ2-1 | TRBV18 | CASSQEVDRGDEQFF
TRBJ2-5 | TRBV5-6 | CASSWSSPETQYF